This T cell receptor beta chain comes out of a study of T cells in Graves' hyperthyroidism and ophthalmopathy. Findings and limits, study-wide: A model of 13 V-J pairs discriminated ophthalmopathy from stable hyperthyroidism. Blood also contained most expanded thyroid clonotypes above 0.001.

RNA transcripts yielded amplified TCR beta CDR3 regions. The HTBI primer set drove a first-round RT-PCR of the TCR CDR3. TCRdb redid the calling of the multiplex PCR reads with MiXCR, one entry per CDR3 protein. This repertoire shows hundreds of thousands of distinct CDR3 sequences, 14% found once; its top ten account for approximately 25%. The ends were cut back, 6 bases at V and 7 bases at J, with 13 bases in the middle. Germline CDR1 and CDR2: SGHVS and FNYEAQ. There are 13 residues in the CDR3. Patients with uncontrolled infections, other autoimmune diseases, pregnancy or lactation were excluded. The authors obtained PBMCs from 7.5 to 10 ml of fresh peripheral blood. Details on this clonotype: Its antigen is unknown.

This TCR derives from a woman in her 30s with Graves' hyperthyroidism. The rearrangement uses TRBV7-6 and TRBJ2-4; D gene ambiguous. The sequencing sample was made of blood. The CDR3 nucleotides are TGTGCCAGCAGTGGTGGCGAAGGGAACATTCAGTACTTC. Translated, it gives CASSGGEGNIQYF.